One sample yielded the 10 T cell receptor beta chains listed below, sequenced in a study of T-cell memory formation after mild COVID-19. TCRdb reanalysed the 5' RACE reads using MiXCR and keeps one entry per CDR3 protein. The sample comprises about 500,000 distinct CDR3 sequences, roughly 21% of which are singletons, and around 13% rests with the top ten. Material: PBMCs or a T cell subset sorted from them (not recorded which). All receptors come from an adult woman who had mild COVID-19 (a few samples of this study predate the infection). Cell type and time point are not known.

The chain combines TRBV2 with TRBJ2-7, with TRBD1 identical over 9 bases. The V segment lost 6 bases and the J segment 2 bases; nucleotides outside the gene matches: 8. CDR1 and CDR2 (germline): SNHLY, FYNNEI. The CDR3 covers 15 residues. This CDR3 is CASSTDRGPTYEQYF. CDR3 in DNA: TGTGCCAGCAGCACGGACAGGGGCCCTACCTACGAGCAGTACTTC.

This clonotype has more than one count but fewer than ten. The chain joins TRBV6-1 to TRBJ2-1; 8 nucleotides align to TRBD2. Germline-derived CDR1 and CDR2 are MNHNS and SASEGT. Unmatched junction bases numbered 9, after V lost 1 base and J lost 1 base. The CDR3 has 18 amino acids. CDR3 sequence: CASSEEKRGSPSYNEQFF. The CDR3 bases are TGTGCCAGCAGTGAAGAGAAGCGGGGGTCCCCTTCCTACAATGAGCAGTTCTTC.

This clonotype came up a few times. The rearrangement joins TRBV7-9 to TRBJ1-5; 7 bases are shared with TRBD1. The junction had 7 bases not matched to a gene; V was cut back by 6 bases and J by 2 bases. The CDR3 has 15 residues. Germline values: CDR1 SEHNR, CDR2 FQNEAQ (reference sequence). CDR3 amino acids: CASSYAGTGNQPQHF. The CDR3 bases are TGTGCCAGCAGTTACGCCGGGACAGGCAATCAGCCCCAGCATTTT. Drawing the rest from reference TRBV7-9 and TRBJ1-5, the complete variable domain is DTGVSQNPRHKITKRGQNVTFRCDPISEHNRLYWYRQTLGQGPEFLTYFQNEAQLEKSRLLSDRFSAERPKGSFSTLEIQRTEQGDSAMYLCASSYAGTGNQPQHFGDGTRLSIL.

This clonotype appeared a few times. This chain connects TRBV15 to TRBJ2-5; D is perhaps TRBD2 (5 bases). CDR3 length: 15 residues. CDR1 is LNHNV and CDR2 is YYDKDF in the germline V gene (reference sequence). V gave up 0 bases and J gave up 5 bases, with 13 bases separating them. The CDR3 DNA reads as TGTGCCACCAGCAGAGATCCGAATAGCGCGGAGACCCAGTACTTC. The encoded protein is CATSRDPNSAETQYF.

A few counts support this clonotype. The chain has TRBV20-1 and TRBJ2-1, with D perhaps matching TRBD1 (5 bases). V was cut by 6 bases and J by 5 bases, with 11 bases left in between. The V gene's germline CDR1 is DFQATT and CDR2 SNEGSKA (reference sequence). The CDR3 consists of 12 residues. CDR3 nucleotides: TGCAGTGCGGCAGACAGAGACAATGAGCAGTTCTTC. Translation: CSAADRDNEQFF.

This clonotype was recorded a few times. The rearrangement links TRBV7-6 to TRBJ2-5; D may be TRBD1 (5 bases). Looked up from germline, CDR1 is SGHVS and CDR2 is FNYEAQ. Trimming removed 4 bases at V and 5 bases at J, with 17 bases between. This CDR3 comprises 15 residues. Here the CDR3 DNA reads TGTGCCAGCAGCTCCGACAGATTGGGCGTGGAGACCCAGTACTTC. It encodes CASSSDRLGVETQYF.

This clonotype has a handful of counts. The chain is built from TRBV7-3 and TRBJ2-1; 7 nucleotides line up with TRBD1. The CDR3 is 19 residues long. In germline, CDR1 is SGHTA, CDR2 FQGTGA. The V and J ends lost 0 bases and 0 bases, in that order; junction bases with no gene match: 11. This chain's CDR3 is CASSLTGGEPWSSYNEQFF. CDR3 DNA sequence: TGTGCCAGCAGCTTAACAGGGGGCGAACCTTGGAGCTCCTACAATGAGCAGTTCTTC.

This chain connects TRBV3-1 to TRBJ1-2, with TRBD1 identical over 8 bases. This CDR3 region has 17 residues. Germline values: CDR1 LGHDT, CDR2 YNNKEL (reference sequence). J lost 3 bases, V lost 3 bases, and 12 bases had no gene match. Written as DNA, the CDR3 is TGTGCCAGCAGCCATCTTCGGACAGGGACTACAGACTATGGCTACACCTTC. Protein: CASSHLRTGTTDYGYTF.

This clonotype occurred a few times. The chain is built from TRBV5-6 and TRBJ2-7; TRBD1 might be the D (5 bases). The CDR3 has 13 residues. Trimming took 4 bases from V and 6 from J, leaving 14 bases between them. Germline CDR1 and CDR2: SGHDT and YYEEEE. CDR3 sequence: CASSQNTGSEQYF. CDR3 in DNA: TGTGCCAGCAGCCAAAACACAGGCTCCGAGCAGTACTTC.

This clonotype was observed a handful of times. This rearrangement joins TRBV29-1 to TRBJ2-3; D unresolved. Trimming removed 3 bases from V and 2 bases from J, with 12 bases in between. The CDR3 contains 14 residues. The V gene's germline CDR1 is SQVTM and CDR2 ANQGSEA. CDR3 sequence: CSVEKGLYTDTQYF. CDR3 DNA sequence: TGCAGCGTTGAGAAAGGCCTGTACACAGATACGCAGTATTTT.